These 30 T cell receptor beta chains originate from one sample sequenced in a study of cytomegalovirus exposure and HLA in healthy donors (dated by TCRdb to the late 2010s). Library preparation was by the immunoSEQ multiplex PCR assay. The multiplex PCR relied on a mix of 60 forward primers for TCR Vbeta segments and 13 reverse primers for TCR Jbeta segments. The table comes from immuneACCESS by way of TCRdb, which keeps in-frame sequences with V and J called. Part of the clones is missing from these tables; in studies checked, under half for an unresolved V gene and the rest for unknown reasons. The sample's table lists a count of around 70,000 clones. Together, the top ten hold roughly 0.9% of the sample. Input material: PBMCs. All receptors come from a boy aged 10-17 years in good health and CMV-seronegative.

The genes are TRBV30 and TRBJ1-4; TRBD1 matches at 7 bases. This CDR3 has 13 residues. V lost 5 bases to trimming and J lost 7 bases; unmatched junction nucleotides: 7. Germline CDR1 reads GTSNPN; CDR2 reads SVGIG (reference sequence). CDR3 in DNA: TGTGCCTGGGGGGGACAGAGAAGTGAAAAACTGTTTTTT. This translates into CAWGGQRSEKLFF.

The rearrangement joins TRBV4-3 to TRBJ2-3; TRBD2 is a possible D gene (6 bases). V lost 0 bases and J lost 4, with 11 bases in between. Germline CDR1 is LGHNA and CDR2 is YSLEER. CDR3 length: 15 amino acids. Written as DNA, the CDR3 is TGCGCCAGCAGCCAAGATTTAGAGCGGGCAGATACGCAGTATTTT. Protein: CASSQDLERADTQYF.

The genes are TRBV30 and TRBJ1-1; perhaps TRBD1 as D (5 bases). CDR1 is GTSNPN and CDR2 is SVGIG in the germline V gene (reference sequence). V was pared by 0 bases and J by 5 bases, with 16 bases between. The length of the CDR3 is 15 residues. CDR3 residues: CAWSVRMRGGTEAFF. DNA for the CDR3: TGTGCCTGGAGTGTCAGGATGAGGGGAGGGACTGAAGCTTTCTTT. Full variable domain (outside the CDR3, taken from reference TRBV30 and TRBJ1-1): SQTIHQWPATLVQPVGSPLSLECTVEGTSNPNLYWYRQAAGRGLQLLFYSVGIGQISSEVPQNLSASRPQDRQFILSSKKLLLSDSGFYLCAWSVRMRGGTEAFFGQGTRLTVV.

The chain is built from TRBV11-3 and TRBJ2-3; D ambiguous. This CDR3 has 12 amino acids. The germline gives CDR1 SGHNT, CDR2 YENEEA. V was trimmed by 5 bases and J by 4 bases, leaving 7 bases between them. The CDR3 is CASSNFADTQYF. In DNA, the CDR3 is TGTGCCAGCAGCAACTTCGCAGATACGCAGTATTTT.

This chain links TRBV6-5 with TRBJ1-1; D is possibly TRBD1 (5 bases). V was trimmed by 2 bases and J by 4 bases, leaving 14 bases between them. The germline gives CDR1 MNHEY, CDR2 SVGAGI. The CDR3 is 15 residues long. CDR3 sequence reads: CASSYRVNRFTEAFF. The CDR3, as DNA: TGTGCCAGCAGTTACAGGGTTAACAGGTTCACTGAAGCTTTCTTT.

The chain couples TRBV6-4 to TRBJ2-7; weak D call: TRBD1 (5 bases). This CDR3 contains 17 residues. The germline gives CDR1 MRHNA, CDR2 SNTAGT. The V gene lost 4 bases and the J gene lost 3 bases, with 22 bases spanning the gap. CDR3 bases: TGTGCCAGCAGTGTCCCTGGCCGCGGACACCTCCTCTACGAGCAGTACTTC. Protein product: CASSVPGRGHLLYEQYF.

The rearrangement uses TRBV6-5 and TRBJ2-2, with 11 bases identical to TRBD2. CDR1 and CDR2 (germline): MNHEY, SVGAGI. V lost 0 bases, J lost 9 bases, and 6 bases stayed unmatched. The CDR3 covers 16 residues. The CDR3 bases are TGTGCCAGCAGTTACTCCGCTAGCGGGAGGTCCCGGGAGCTGTTTTTT. Translating it yields CASSYSASGRSRELFF.

V usage is TRBV2 and J usage is TRBJ1-2; D is ambiguous. Trimming removed 1 base at V and 4 bases at J, with 13 bases between. The CDR3 is 15 amino acids. From germline, CDR1 is SNHLY and CDR2 FYNNEI. CDR3 sequence reads: CASSEGGGQIYGYTF. CDR3 DNA: TGTGCCAGCAGTGAAGGAGGAGGGCAGATCTATGGCTACACCTTC.

CDR3 residues: CASSLKLGYTF. CDR3 DNA sequence: TGTGCCAGCAGTCTCAAGCTTGGCTACACCTTC. The chain employs TRBV2 and TRBJ1-2; no firm D call. The CDR3 length is 11 residues. In germline, CDR1 is SNHLY, CDR2 FYNNEI. With 5 bases removed from V and 7 bases from J, the gap between germline ends came to 8 bases.

Concerning this clone itself: The junction differs from germline at one of its ends, possibly a read error. This rearrangement joins TRBV19 to TRBJ1-4, with 8 bases lining up with TRBD1. In germline, CDR1 is LNHDA, CDR2 SQIVND (reference sequence). This CDR3 region has 11 residues. This chain's CDR3 is CASSTDRGTVF. In nucleotides, the CDR3 is TGTGCCAGTAGTACCGACAGGGGAACGGTTTTT.

The V call is TRBV11-2, the J call TRBJ1-1, with TRBD1 matching 8 bases. The germline V gene has CDR1 SGHAT and CDR2 FQNNGV. The CDR3 is made up of 15 amino acids. With V trimmed by 3 bases and J by 3 bases, 6 bases remained unmatched. The chain's CDR3 is CASSFTGGADTEAFF. In DNA form, the CDR3 reads TGTGCCAGCAGCTTTACAGGGGGAGCGGACACTGAAGCTTTCTTT.

The V and J genes are TRBV30 and TRBJ1-1, with TRBD1 matching 11 bases. Germline CDR1 is GTSNPN and CDR2 is SVGIG (reference sequence). J was trimmed by 13 bases and V by 5 bases; bases with no gene match: 3. The CDR3 is made up of 10 amino acids. The CDR3 nucleotides read TGTGCCTGGGGGGACAGGGGGGATTTCTTT. Encoded protein: CAWGDRGDFF.

The chain links TRBV6-1 to TRBJ2-3, with 8 bases matching TRBD1. The CDR3 extends over 15 amino acids. After removal of 4 bases from V and 2 bases from J, the junction contained 5 bases not matched to a gene. Germline assignment: CDR1 MNHNS and CDR2 SASEGT. DNA of the CDR3: TGTGCCAGCAGTGGGGGGGACAGGTTCACAGATACGCAGTATTTT. It is translated as CASSGGDRFTDTQYF.

The V and J genes are TRBV5-1 and TRBJ1-1; TRBD1 matches at 9 bases. The trim removed 7 bases at V and 0 bases at J, leaving 10 bases unmatched. The CDR3 has 16 amino acids. Germline assignment: CDR1 SGHRS and CDR2 YFSETQ. As DNA, the CDR3 is TGCGCCAGCCGCCTCGGGACAGGGAGGATGAACACTGAAGCTTTCTTT. It encodes CASRLGTGRMNTEAFF.

The rearrangement links TRBV25-1 to TRBJ2-1; no clear D gene. Germline V gives CDR1 MGHDK, CDR2 SYGVNS. Between the trimmed V and J ends, which lost 7 bases and 5 bases, there was a span of 12 bases. The length of the CDR3 is 13 residues. The CDR3 spells CASTPHTDNEQFF. CDR3 coding DNA: TGTGCCAGCACTCCTCACACCGACAATGAGCAGTTCTTC.

The chain couples TRBV4-3 to TRBJ2-1; TRBD1 agrees at 7 bases. After removal of 3 bases from V and 5 bases from J, the junction contained 7 bases not matched to a gene. CDR3 length equals 15 residues. Per the germline V gene, CDR1 is LGHNA and CDR2 is YSLEER. CDR3 region: CASSHIGDRNNEQFF. In nucleotides, the CDR3 is TGCGCCAGCAGCCACATAGGGGACAGAAACAATGAGCAGTTCTTC.

CDR3 region: CASSARKVQNEQFF. CDR3 coding DNA: TGTGCCAGCAGCGCCCGGAAAGTACAGAATGAGCAGTTCTTC. This sequence joins TRBV11-3 and TRBJ2-1; D is uncertain. The CDR3 has 14 amino acids. CDR1 SGHNT and CDR2 YENEEA come from the germline V gene. Deletions cut 5 bases from V and 7 bases from J, with 15 bases between.

This chain links TRBV5-1 with TRBJ1-1, with 7 positions matching TRBD1. The germline gives CDR1 SGHRS, CDR2 YFSETQ. The CDR3 has 14 residues. V lost 0 bases to trimming and J lost 11 bases; unmatched junction nucleotides: 10. CDR3 nucleotide sequence: TGCGCCAGCAGCTTGGCTGACAGGGAAGTCGGGGCTTTCTTT. It codes for CASSLADREVGAFF.

V usage is TRBV7-9 and J usage is TRBJ1-2, with TRBD1 matching 9 bases. Germline-derived CDR1 and CDR2 are SEHNR and FQNEAQ (reference sequence). Germline trimming cut 5 bases from V and 4 bases from J; bases unmatched to any gene: 5. The CDR3 contains 14 residues. The CDR3 coding sequence is TGTGCCAGCAGCGAAGGGACAGGGATCTATGGCTACACCTTC. It is translated as CASSEGTGIYGYTF. The full variable domain, with the rest looked up from reference TRBV7-9 and TRBJ1-2, is DTGVSQNPRHKITKRGQNVTFRCDPISEHNRLYWYRQTLGQGPEFLTYFQNEAQLEKSRLLSDRFSAERPKGSFSTLEIQRTEQGDSAMYLCASSEGTGIYGYTFGSGTRLTVV.

The gene calls are TRBV5-8 and TRBJ1-1, with 7 bases fitting TRBD1. Germline trimming cut 2 bases from V and 5 bases from J; bases unmatched to any gene: 6. The CDR3 length is 14 residues. The germline gives CDR1 SGHTS, CDR2 YDEGEE. The CDR3 region is CASSFRGRGTEAFF. The CDR3 nucleotides are TGTGCCAGCAGCTTTAGGGGGCGTGGGACTGAAGCTTTCTTT.

The chain links TRBV7-6 to TRBJ2-1, with 12 bases matching TRBD2. The CDR3 contains 14 residues. Trimming at V came to 6 bases and at J to 5 bases, leaving 2 bases not matched to a gene. CDR1 SGHVS and CDR2 FNYEAQ come from the germline V gene. The CDR3 sequence: CASSWTSGDNEQFF. The CDR3 DNA sequence: TGTGCCAGCAGTTGGACTAGCGGGGACAATGAGCAGTTCTTC.

V and J are TRBV18 and TRBJ1-1; D not resolved. The CDR3 runs 15 residues. Per the germline V gene, CDR1 is KGHSH and CDR2 is LQKENI. Trimming shortened V by 1 base and J by 4 bases, and 13 bases separated the two germline ends. CDR3 DNA: TGTGCCAGCTCACCACAGTGGGGAGAAAGCACTGAAGCTTTCTTT. Amino acid sequence: CASSPQWGESTEAFF.

The chain couples TRBV7-2 to TRBJ2-1; TRBD2 agrees at 8 bases. The ends lost 3 bases at V and 8 bases at J; junction bases unmatched: 9. The V gene's germline CDR1 is SGHTA and CDR2 FQGNSA. This CDR3 is built from 15 residues. The CDR3 sequence is CASSLGREGVHEQFF. CDR3 nucleotides: TGTGCCAGCAGCTTGGGCCGGGAGGGCGTCCATGAGCAGTTCTTC. Filled out from reference TRBV7-2 and TRBJ2-1, the complete variable domain reads GAGVSQSPSNKVTEKGKDVELRCDPISGHTALYWYRQSLGQGLEFLIYFQGNSAPDKSGLPSDRFSAERTGGSVSTLTIQRTQQEDSAVYLCASSLGREGVHEQFFGPGTRLTVL.

The chain employs TRBV13 and TRBJ2-3, with 9 positions matching TRBD2. The CDR3 contains 15 residues. The germline V gene has CDR1 PRHDT and CDR2 FYEKMQ (reference sequence). The V and J ends lost 2 bases and 3 bases, in that order; junction bases with no gene match: 3. The CDR3 DNA follows: TGTGCCAGCAGCTTAAGAGCGGGAGGTACAGATACGCAGTATTTT. It yields the protein CASSLRAGGTDTQYF.

Remarks on this clone: An end of the junction does not agree with germline; a read error may underlie this. This rearrangement joins TRBV9 to TRBJ2-1; tentatively, D is TRBD1 (5 bases). The V gene's germline CDR1 is SGDLS and CDR2 YYNGEE. The CDR3 runs to 15 residues. The CDR3 nucleotides read TGTGCCAGCAGCGTAGGACAGAGCTCCGACAATGAGCAGTTCTTC. As protein: CASSVGQSSDNEQFF.

The CDR3 coding sequence is TGTGCCTGGAGTTCCGGGACAGGGGGATCTGAAGCTTTCTTT. Translated, it gives CAWSSGTGGSEAFF. This chain uses TRBV30 with TRBJ1-1; TRBD1 matches at 11 bases. The CDR3 has 14 amino acids. Germline CDR1 reads GTSNPN; CDR2 reads SVGIG (reference sequence). V shed 2 bases, J shed 6 bases, and the junction held 5 bases outside the gene matches.

J is TRBJ2-7 and V is TRBV19; 8 bases agree with TRBD2. Germline V lookup: CDR1 LNHDA, CDR2 SQIVND (reference sequence). With 5 bases clipped from V and 6 bases from J, the junction kept 12 bases outside the gene matches. This CDR3 has 15 residues. The CDR3 DNA is TGTGCCAGTAGTTCCCGACTAGCGCCCTTGGGCGAGCAGTACTTC. Amino acid sequence: CASSSRLAPLGEQYF.

The genes are TRBV5-6 and TRBJ2-2; D perhaps matches TRBD1 (6 bases). The length of the CDR3 is 16 residues. CDR1 and CDR2 (germline): SGHDT, YYEEEE. V was clipped by 4 bases and J by 2 bases, with 15 bases between them. The CDR3 reads CASSVRQVLNTGELFF. In DNA form, the CDR3 reads TGTGCCAGCAGCGTTCGACAGGTACTTAACACCGGGGAGCTGTTTTTT.

This chain links TRBV5-6 with TRBJ1-4, with 10 bases aligning to TRBD1. The CDR3 spans 16 residues. Trimming took 0 bases from V and 6 from J; bases not matched to a gene: 5. Germline V gene sequence: CDR1 SGHDT, CDR2 YYEEEE. The CDR3 DNA is TGTGCCAGCAGCTTGGGACAGGGGGCATCTCATGAAAAACTGTTTTTT. Encoded protein: CASSLGQGASHEKLFF.

This chain uses TRBV2 with TRBJ1-6; 8 positions match TRBD1. The CDR3 runs 16 residues. V shed 7 bases, J shed 9 bases, and the junction held 14 bases outside the gene matches. Germline loops: CDR1 SNHLY, CDR2 FYNNEI. The CDR3 loop reads CASTQTRTGRGSPLHF. CDR3 nucleotide sequence: TGTGCCAGCACCCAGACCCGGACAGGGAGGGGTTCACCCCTCCACTTT.